A single sample gave rise to the 4 T cell receptor beta chains below, sequenced in a study of vaccination and CD4 T cells after COVID-19. The antigens for these receptors are not known. The Oncomine TCR Beta short-read assay generated sequence data from the DNA of cultured CD4+ T cells. TCRdb reprocessed the PCR reads with MiXCR, giving one entry per CDR3 protein. The sample has around 13,000 distinct CDR3 sequences, 25% to 30% seen once. As to treatment: 10-day PBMC culture with coronavirus spike peptide pools or control peptides (ViraFEST assay). The sequenced sample was CD4+ T cells from blood, cultured in vitro. These TCRs come from a human donor who had recovered from COVID-19.

This clonotype was recorded only once. The chain is built from TRBV7-9 and TRBJ2-7; the D call may be TRBD1 or TRBD2 (5 bases each). CDR1 is SEHNR and CDR2 is FQNEAQ in the germline V gene (reference sequence). The CDR3 has 13 residues. V was cut by 5 bases and J by 5 bases, with 13 bases left in between. The DNA of the CDR3 is TGTGCCAGCAGCGGGGGAAGGTCCGACGAGCAGTACTTC. Protein product: CASSGGRSDEQYF.

On this clonotype itself: One end of the junction is discordant with germline, which a read error may explain. The V call is TRBV25-1, the J call TRBJ1-5, with 10 bases that match TRBD1. CDR1 is MGHDK and CDR2 is SYGVNS in the germline V gene. The CDR3 is 16 amino acids. This chain's CDR3 is CASSEGRQGAGQPPHF. The DNA for the CDR3 is TGTGCCAGCAGTGAGGGACGACAGGGGGCGGGTCAGCCCCCGCATTTT.

The J gene is TRBJ2-1, the V gene TRBV4-1; D is tentatively TRBD1 or TRBD2 (6 bases each). Between the trimmed V and J ends, which lost 1 base and 9 bases, there was a span of 16 bases. This CDR3 contains 15 residues. The germline V gene has CDR1 MGHRA and CDR2 YSYEKL. The CDR3 region is CASSQGHRAGREQFF. For the CDR3, the DNA is TGCGCCAGCAGCCAAGGTCACAGGGCGGGGCGTGAGCAGTTCTTC.

The chain couples TRBV6-2 or TRBV6-3 to TRBJ1-2; D uncertain. The germline V gene encodes CDR1 MNHEY and CDR2 SVGEGT. The CDR3 runs to 14 residues. V was trimmed by 2 bases and J by 1 base, leaving 8 bases between them. The CDR3 region has the DNA TGTGCCAGCAGTTACGTGGACCTTAACTATGGCTACACCTTC. Its protein is CASSYVDLNYGYTF.